In its sample, the clone carrying this T cell receptor (beta chain) was seen once. The record originates from a study of T cell clones after liver transplantation. As for the study in general: Standard immunosuppression, with no induction, continued until 12-24 months after transplant.

V lost 4 bases, J lost 2 bases, and 0 bases lay in between. CDR1 is MNHEY and CDR2 is SMNVEV in the germline V gene (reference sequence). The CDR3 runs 11 residues. Profiled with immunoSEQ multiplex PCR; TCRdb holds only in-frame clones, not every one. The table shows around 20,000 clones, with about 90% occurring only once. V and J are TRBV27 and TRBJ1-3, with D unclear. The receptor comes from a human donor who received a liver transplant. This material consisted of CD8+ T cells from blood, taken before liver transplant. CDR3 region: CASSSGNTIYF. CDR3 nucleotides: TGTGCCAGCAGTTCTGGAAACACCATATATTTT.